This passage covers 6 T cell receptor beta chains from one sample sequenced in a study. Cells sorted as Tregs were CD4+, CD25+ and CD127-/low. TCRdb re-called the 5' RACE reads with MiXCR, one entry per CDR3 protein. The sample yields 4,900 or so distinct CDR3 sequences, about two thirds seen once. The sequencing sample was made of Tregs sorted from blood. The receptor source for this set is a female donor with breast cancer.

V is TRBV3-1 and J is TRBJ2-1; weak D call: TRBD2 (6 bases). Germline V gives CDR1 LGHDT, CDR2 YNNKEL (reference sequence). CDR3 size: 15 residues. The V end lost 1 base, the J end lost 4 bases, and 11 bases lay between the germline ends. The CDR3 sequence: CASSQAGDLYNEQFF. The CDR3 coding sequence is TGTGCCAGCAGCCAAGCGGGGGACTTGTACAATGAGCAGTTCTTC.

This sequence joins TRBV6-5 and TRBJ1-2; 9 bases map to TRBD1. Germline CDR1 MNHEY, CDR2 SVGAGI. V lost 2 bases and J lost 7; bases outside the gene matches: 2. This CDR3 has 13 amino acids. Here the CDR3 DNA reads TGTGCCAGCAGTTACGAACAGGGGGCTGGCTACACCTTC. Residues: CASSYEQGAGYTF.

V and J are TRBV5-1 and TRBJ2-1; TRBD1 aligns across 8 bases. The length of the CDR3 is 20 residues. The germline CDR1 and CDR2 sequences are SGHRS and YFSETQ. J was trimmed by 0 bases and V by 0 bases; bases with no gene match: 14. The CDR3 loop is CASSLASGGWRGLSYNEQFF. The CDR3 bases are TGCGCCAGCAGCTTGGCCTCAGGGGGCTGGCGGGGCCTCTCCTACAATGAGCAGTTCTTC.

This clonotype showed up just once. This chain joins TRBV18 and TRBJ2-1; D is perhaps TRBD2 (5 bases). Trimming left V 2 bases short and J 6 bases short, with 14 bases between. Germline CDR1 is KGHSH and CDR2 is LQKENI. The CDR3 covers 15 residues. CDR3 DNA: TGTGCCAGCTCACCAAGTTGGGGAGAGGGCAATGAGCAGTTCTTC. Protein product: CASSPSWGEGNEQFF.

This sequence joins TRBV12-3 or TRBV12-4 and TRBJ2-1; the D gene is possibly TRBD1 (6 bases). The CDR3 has 13 residues. Trimming shortened V by 4 bases and J by 4 bases, and 8 bases separated the two germline ends. CDR3: CASSSGAYNEQFF. The CDR3 DNA is TGTGCCAGCAGTTCAGGGGCTTACAATGAGCAGTTCTTC.

Only a few counts were recorded for this clonotype. The genes are TRBV29-1 and TRBJ2-7; TRBD2 matches 7 bases. The CDR3 consists of 14 residues. V lost 5 bases and J lost 3; bases outside the gene matches: 10. Germline assignment: CDR1 SQVTM and CDR2 ANQGSEA. The CDR3 DNA reads TGCAGCGTTAACTCCGGGACTAAAATCTACGAGCAGTACTTC. Protein sequence: CSVNSGTKIYEQYF.